The next 13 T cell receptor beta chains were all read from a single sample in a study of T cell responses to AZD1222 COVID-19 vaccine. Profiled with immunoSEQ multiplex PCR; TCRdb holds only in-frame clones, not every one. The data show some 42,000 clones, approximately 88% seen once. Here the sequenced sample was peripheral blood, taken 28 days after the second AZD1222 dose. These receptors were obtained from an adult who received the AZD1222 COVID-19 vaccine.

The J gene is TRBJ2-7, the V gene TRBV10-3, with a weak D call TRBD2 (6 bases). The germline V gene has CDR1 ENHRY and CDR2 SYGVKD. There are 13 residues in the CDR3. Deletions cut 6 bases from V and 6 bases from J, with 15 bases between. CDR3 DNA: TGTGCCATCAGGAGCGGGCCGGCGGGCGAGCAGTACTTC. Encoded protein: CAIRSGPAGEQYF.

J is TRBJ1-4 and V is TRBV21-1; the table's D gene call, TRBD1, was not cross checked with the DNA. TRBV21-1 is marked as a pseudogene. This CDR3 is built from 15 residues. CDR3 in DNA: TGTGCCAGCAGCAAAAAGGGGGCAACTAATGAAAAACTGTTTTTT. Encoded protein: CASSKKGATNEKLFF.

The chain employs TRBV7-2 and TRBJ2-3, with 13 bases fitting TRBD2. The length of the CDR3 is 16 residues. With V trimmed by 5 bases and J by 8 bases, 10 bases remained unmatched. Germline loops: CDR1 SGHTA, CDR2 FQGNSA. This chain's CDR3 is CASSIGTSGAAGTQYF. The CDR3 nucleotides read TGTGCCAGCAGCATAGGGACTAGCGGGGCTGCGGGTACGCAGTATTTT.

The V call is TRBV7-9, the J call TRBJ1-1; a weak D match, TRBD1 (6 bases). The V gene's germline CDR1 is SEHNR and CDR2 FQNEAQ (reference sequence). V was cut by 0 bases and J by 3 bases, with 8 bases left in between. This CDR3 has 14 residues. CDR3 in DNA: TGTGCCAGCAGCTTAGCCGGGGGGCACACTGAAGCTTTCTTT. This codes for CASSLAGGHTEAFF.

J is TRBJ1-4 and V is TRBV28; D is unclear. The germline gives CDR1 MDHEN, CDR2 SYDVKM. The CDR3 totals 12 residues. V lost 8 bases, J lost 8 bases, and 12 bases lay in between. The CDR3 bases are TGTGCCAGCTCCCTCTTGGGGGAAAAACTGTTTTTT. Protein: CASSLLGEKLFF.

This clone was observed once. The J gene is TRBJ1-5, the V gene TRBV3-1 (or the pseudogene TRBV3-2); D is perhaps TRBD1 (5 bases). The CDR3 covers 15 residues. Per the germline V gene, CDR1 is LGHDT and CDR2 is YNNKEL (reference sequence). Trimming removed 5 bases at V and 0 bases at J, with 11 bases between. The CDR3 sequence is CASSAGAVSNQPQHF. The DNA for the CDR3 is TGTGCCAGCAGCGCCGGGGCAGTTAGCAATCAGCCCCAGCATTTT.

This sequence joins TRBV6-5 and TRBJ1-1; D call uncertain. The CDR3 sequence is 11 residues long. Germline CDR1 MNHEY, CDR2 SVGAGI. V dropped 8 bases and J dropped 3 bases, with 7 bases sitting between them. The CDR3 nucleotides read TGTGCCAGCCCCGGGGACACTGAAGCTTTCTTT. Its protein product is CASPGDTEAFF.

This clone was seen just once. The V gene is TRBV29-1, the J gene TRBJ2-3; 10 nucleotides agree with TRBD1. The CDR3 totals 16 residues. The germline CDR1 and CDR2 sequences are SQVTM and ANQGSEA. The J segment lost 6 bases and the V segment lost 7 bases, leaving 16 bases of the junction unmatched. CDR3 DNA: TGCAGCGCCCCAGGACCCCGGGACAGGGGATCCGATACGCAGTATTTT. Encoded protein: CSAPGPRDRGSDTQYF.

A single count supports this clone. V is TRBV11-1 and J is TRBJ1-2; maybe TRBD1 (5 bases). CDR3 length equals 14 residues. Germline CDR1 reads SGHAT; CDR2 reads FQDESV (reference sequence). V lost 2 bases and J lost 6, with 13 bases in between. CDR3 in DNA: TGTGCCAGCAGCTTAAACAGAGGGGCACATGGCTACACCTTC. Residues: CASSLNRGAHGYTF.

The V gene is TRBV4-2, the J gene TRBJ1-1; TRBD1 agrees at 10 bases. J lost 6 bases, V lost 4 bases, and 5 bases had no gene match. The CDR3 contains 14 residues. In germline, CDR1 is LGHNA, CDR2 YNFKEQ. The CDR3 DNA reads as TGTGCCAGCAGCCCTCTGGGACAGGGGTCTGAAGCTTTCTTT. Translated: CASSPLGQGSEAFF.

The V and J genes are TRBV6-5 and TRBJ2-5; maybe TRBD2 (6 bases). This CDR3 is 13 amino acids long. Germline CDR1 and CDR2: MNHEY and SVGAGI. V was shortened by 5 bases and J by 7 bases, with 14 bases between the two germline ends. CDR3 sequence: CASSPEGGGTQYF. For the CDR3, the DNA is TGTGCCAGCAGTCCGGAGGGTGGGGGGACCCAGTACTTC.

The V and J genes are TRBV3-1 (or the pseudogene TRBV3-2) and TRBJ1-2; D call uncertain. In germline, CDR1 is LGHDT, CDR2 YNNKEL (reference sequence). Trimming pared 3 bases from V and 4 bases from J, leaving 9 bases between. This CDR3 is built from 13 residues. In DNA form, the CDR3 reads TGTGCCAGCAGCCAGGGAGCAATCTATGGCTACACCTTC. Its translation is CASSQGAIYGYTF.

This clone was seen only a few times. The chain recombines TRBV6-5 with TRBJ2-2; 7 positions agree with TRBD2. With V trimmed by 5 bases and J by 5 bases, 5 bases remained unmatched. CDR3 length equals 14 residues. Germline V CDR1 and CDR2: MNHEY, SVGAGI. CDR3 loop: CASSTSRGTGELFF. DNA for the CDR3: TGTGCCAGCAGTACCTCGCGGGGGACCGGGGAGCTGTTTTTT.